The T cell receptor beta chain described here comes from a study of Tregs in tolerant kidney transplant recipients. The study's findings and limits: Validation in larger populations is needed because few patients were studied. Expanding Tregs on activated donor B cells appeared to best identify donor-specific TCRbeta clones. No direct test of biological reproducibility was done here.

Germline V lookup: CDR1 MNHEY, CDR2 SMNVEV (reference sequence). V trimming: 6 bases; J trimming: 3 bases; junction bases outside the gene matches: 9. The CDR3 sequence is 15 residues long. Details on this clone: The antigen is undetermined.

Repertoires were generated with immunoSEQ multiplex PCR, while TCRdb's copy carries only in-frame clones and drops some. The sample records about 240,000 clones, 80% to 85% being singletons. CD4+CD25+CD127- Tregs, CD4+CD25- non-Tregs, CD4 and CD8 cells were sorted. This chain uses TRBV27 with TRBJ2-7; 9 positions agree with TRBD1. The clonotype was recovered from a human donor in good health. Sequenced input: CD4+ T cells from blood. DNA for the CDR3: TGTGCCAGCAGCTTAGACGACAGGGGGATCTACGAGCAGTACTTC. Protein: CASSLDDRGIYEQYF.